This TCR beta chain was identified during a study of a mutant IDH1 vaccine in newly diagnosed glioma. Details on this clone: Its antigen is not identified.

Described time point: week 47, end of study. Each dose of the vaccine consisted of 300 ug of mutant IDH1 20-mer peptide, with topical imiquimod. Only in-frame clones appear in the TCRdb table, and some are missing; sequencing was by immunoSEQ multiplex PCR. Of about 46,000 clones in the sample, around 85% were seen once. The sample was PBMCs, taken from a glioma patient whose treatment included an IDH1 peptide vaccine. This sequence originates from a woman aged 30 to 39 with glioma. Some clones in this sample may be carry-over from other donors' samples.

CDR3 DNA: TGCGCCAGCAGGTTACTAGCGGGAAGGTACGATGAGCAGTTCTTC. Protein product: CASRLLAGRYDEQFF. The chain is built from TRBV5-1 and TRBJ2-1; 10 bases map to TRBD2. Looked up from germline, CDR1 is SGHRS and CDR2 is YFSETQ. The CDR3 consists of 15 residues. J lost 8 bases, V lost 5 bases, and 10 bases had no gene match.